One and the same sample provided the 24 T cell receptor beta chains below, sequenced in a study of control samples from healthy donors and cancer patients. Clones were sequenced by immunoSEQ multiplex PCR, and TCRdb holds only the in-frame ones, with some missing. The table lists roughly 370,000 clones, 90% of them singletons. Sequenced: PBMCs. The source of these receptors is a man aged 40-55 years with head and neck cancer.

The V gene is TRBV9, the J gene TRBJ2-2; D remains ambiguous. CDR3 length equals 11 residues. Trimming removed 6 bases at V and 2 bases at J, with 2 bases between. Germline V gene sequence: CDR1 SGDLS, CDR2 YYNGEE. CDR3 sequence: CASTNTGELFF. The CDR3 bases are TGTGCCAGCACCAACACCGGGGAGCTGTTTTTT. The full variable domain, completed using reference TRBV9 and TRBJ2-2, is DSGVTQTPKHLITATGQRVTLRCSPRSGDLSVYWYQQSLDQGLQFLIQYYNGEERAKGNILERFSAQQFPDLHSELNLSSLELGDSALYFCASTNTGELFFGEGSRLTVL.

This clone was counted once. CDR3 in DNA: TGTGCCAGCAGTTCCCACCGGGGAAGCACTGAAGCTTTCTTT. As protein: CASSSHRGSTEAFF. The V call is TRBV11-3, the J call TRBJ1-1; no firm D call. The germline gives CDR1 SGHNT, CDR2 YENEEA. This CDR3 has 14 amino acids. V was clipped by 6 bases and J by 4 bases, with 15 bases between them.

This chain uses TRBV11-2 with TRBJ2-5, with 8 bases fitting TRBD1. V trimming: 6 bases; J trimming: 3 bases; junction bases outside the gene matches: 6. CDR1 SGHAT and CDR2 FQNNGV come from the germline V gene. This CDR3 contains 14 residues. CDR3 in amino acids: CASRNGQGEETQYF. The CDR3 region has the DNA TGTGCCAGCAGAAATGGACAGGGAGAAGAGACCCAGTACTTC.

This chain joins TRBV28 and TRBJ1-2; weak D call: TRBD1 (5 bases). Germline CDR1 MDHEN, CDR2 SYDVKM. V lost 2 bases and J 5 bases, leaving 12 bases between the germline ends. The CDR3 has 14 residues. CDR3 region: CASSLGSRTYGYTF. Written as DNA, the CDR3 is TGTGCCAGCAGTTTAGGGAGTCGGACATATGGCTACACCTTC.

The V gene is TRBV6-5, the J gene TRBJ2-7; unclear D gene. V was trimmed by 6 bases and J by 2 bases, leaving 14 bases between them. This CDR3 comprises 14 residues. Per germline, CDR1 MNHEY and CDR2 SVGAGI. CDR3 sequence reads: CASSPLGVTYEQYF. DNA for the CDR3: TGTGCCAGCAGCCCCCTTGGGGTGACCTACGAGCAGTACTTC.

The chain joins TRBV19 to TRBJ1-2; 8 nucleotides line up with TRBD1. The CDR3 sequence is 14 residues long. The ends lost 5 bases at V and 8 bases at J; junction bases unmatched: 10. Germline CDR1 is LNHDA and CDR2 is SQIVND (reference sequence). DNA of the CDR3: TGTGCCAGTAGTGCGAGACAGGGGTCTGCGGGCTACACCTTC. Amino acids: CASSARQGSAGYTF.

The rearrangement uses TRBV10-1 and TRBJ2-3, with D possibly TRBD2 on 5 matching bases. The CDR3 sequence is 13 residues long. The ends were cut back, 5 bases at V and 3 bases at J, with 9 bases in the middle. Germline values: CDR1 WNHNN, CDR2 SYGVQD (reference sequence). The CDR3 region is CASSPRRTDTQYF. CDR3 coding DNA: TGCGCCAGCAGTCCTCGGAGGACAGATACGCAGTATTTT.

The chain links TRBV28 to TRBJ2-7; either TRBD1 or TRBD2 may supply D (5 bases each). Trimming pared 6 bases from V and 2 bases from J, leaving 11 bases between. Germline-derived CDR1 and CDR2 are MDHEN and SYDVKM. This CDR3 spans 13 amino acids. The CDR3 sequence: CASRGTQTYEQYF. DNA for the CDR3: TGTGCCAGCAGGGGGACGCAAACCTACGAGCAGTACTTC.

The rearrangement joins TRBV7-8 to TRBJ2-7, with a tentative D call TRBD1 (6 bases). Germline lookup yields CDR1 SGHVS and CDR2 FQNEAQ. The CDR3 contains 14 residues. With 5 bases removed from V and 1 base from J, the gap between germline ends came to 12 bases. The CDR3 reads CASSHNGQSYEQYF. Written as DNA, the CDR3 is TGTGCCAGCAGCCATAATGGACAGTCCTACGAGCAGTACTTC.

This chain links TRBV6-5 with TRBJ2-5, with D possibly called TRBD1 or TRBD2 (5 bases each). Germline V gene lookup returns CDR1 MNHEY and CDR2 SVGAGI. Trimming cost V 0 bases and J 1 base, with 9 bases left between them. The CDR3 is made up of 15 amino acids. The CDR3 protein is CASSYSRGTQETQYF. The CDR3 region has the DNA TGTGCCAGCAGTTACTCCCGAGGGACCCAAGAGACCCAGTACTTC.

This chain links TRBV27 with TRBJ2-1, with 7 bases that match TRBD1. The germline CDR1 and CDR2 sequences are MNHEY and SMNVEV (reference sequence). J lost 7 bases, V lost 5 bases, and 8 bases had no gene match. This CDR3 is 14 amino acids long. Here the CDR3 reads CASSLKGAGNEQFF. The CDR3, as DNA: TGTGCCAGCAGTCTCAAGGGGGCAGGGAATGAGCAGTTCTTC.

J is TRBJ2-1 and V is TRBV7-6; 11 bases are shared with TRBD2. The CDR3 covers 15 residues. In germline, CDR1 is SGHVS, CDR2 FNYEAQ. The V gene end was trimmed by 5 bases and the J gene end by 8 bases; junction bases not matched to a gene: 8. The chain's CDR3 is CASSQGLAAVDEQFF. The CDR3 coding sequence is TGTGCCAGCAGCCAGGGACTAGCGGCGGTCGATGAGCAGTTCTTC.

This sequence joins TRBV30 and TRBJ2-7, with TRBD2 identical over 12 bases. V shed 2 bases and J 2 bases; nucleotides not matched to a gene: 4. The CDR3 is 15 residues long. CDR1 GTSNPN and CDR2 SVGIG come from the germline V gene (reference sequence). Here the CDR3 DNA reads TGTGCCTGGAGTCTTGGACTAGCGGGACCCTACGAGCAGTACTTC. Its translation is CAWSLGLAGPYEQYF.

Turning to this clone: At one end the junction does not follow the germline gene, possibly because of a read error. V and J are TRBV7-7 and TRBJ2-5; D perhaps matches TRBD2 (5 bases). Looked up from germline, CDR1 is SSHAT and CDR2 is FNYEAQ (reference sequence). This CDR3 contains 14 residues. The CDR3 region is CASSSPEGVGTQYF. Written as DNA, the CDR3 is TGTGCTAGCAGCTCCCCTGAGGGAGTGGGGACCCAGTACTTC. Full variable domain (rest looked up from reference TRBV7-7 and TRBJ2-5): GAGVSQSPRYKVTKRGQDVTLRCDPISSHATLYWYQQALGQGPEFLTYFNYEAQPDKSGLPSDRFSAERPEGSISTLTIQRTEQRDSAMYRCASSSPEGVGTQYFGPGTRLLVL.

Written as DNA, the CDR3 is TGTGCCAGTAGCCCTGGGGTCTCCTTCTCCTACGAGCAGTACTTC. Amino acid sequence: CASSPGVSFSYEQYF. The rearrangement uses TRBV19 and TRBJ2-7; no reliable D call. Trimming removed 6 bases at V and 0 bases at J, with 15 bases between. The CDR3 extends over 15 amino acids. CDR1 is LNHDA and CDR2 is SQIVND in the germline V gene (reference sequence).

The gene calls are TRBV19 and TRBJ1-4; perhaps TRBD1 as D (5 bases). Trimming took 3 bases from V and 6 from J, leaving 11 bases between them. This CDR3 comprises 14 residues. The V gene's germline CDR1 is LNHDA and CDR2 SQIVND (reference sequence). The chain's CDR3 is CASSMGQGDEKLFF. The CDR3, as DNA: TGTGCCAGTAGTATGGGGCAGGGCGATGAAAAACTGTTTTTT.

This sequence joins TRBV5-1 and TRBJ1-2; perhaps TRBD1 as D (5 bases). The germline gives CDR1 SGHRS, CDR2 YFSETQ. The CDR3 covers 13 residues. V lost 4 bases, J lost 2 bases, and 9 bases lay in between. CDR3 in amino acids: CASSAGVNYGYTF. CDR3 DNA sequence: TGCGCCAGCAGCGCGGGGGTAAACTATGGCTACACCTTC. Full variable domain (remainder filled in from reference TRBV5-1 and TRBJ1-2): KAGVTQTPRYLIKTRGQQVTLSCSPISGHRSVSWYQQTPGQGLQFLFEYFSETQRNKGNFPGRFSGRQFSNSRSEMNVSTLELGDSALYLCASSAGVNYGYTFGSGTRLTVV.

The chain recombines TRBV3-1 (or the pseudogene TRBV3-2) with TRBJ1-4; D unresolved. Trimming took off 5 bases at V and 3 bases at J, with 13 bases between the two ends. The CDR3 is 15 amino acids. From germline, CDR1 is LGHDT and CDR2 YNNKEL (reference sequence). CDR3 bases: TGTGCCAGCAGCGTAGTGGTTTCCGCTAATGAAAAACTGTTTTTT. This sequence encodes CASSVVVSANEKLFF.

The chain has TRBV30 and TRBJ2-5, with D hard to call. In germline, CDR1 is GTSNPN, CDR2 SVGIG (reference sequence). The CDR3 loop spans 15 amino acids. Deletions cut 0 bases from V and 0 bases from J, with 11 bases between. The DNA for the CDR3 is TGTGCCTGGAGTGTTAAGACGGTGTACCAAGAGACCCAGTACTTC. Protein sequence: CAWSVKTVYQETQYF.

The CDR3 loop is CASSREANYGYTF. DNA of the CDR3: TGTGCCAGCAGCCGAGAGGCTAACTATGGCTACACCTTC. This chain links TRBV4-2 with TRBJ1-2; the D is unclear. The germline CDR1 and CDR2 sequences are LGHNA and YNFKEQ. This CDR3 has 13 residues. V was pared by 4 bases and J by 0 bases, with 6 bases between.

The genes are TRBV18 and TRBJ2-7; D gene uncertain. Germline V gene sequence: CDR1 KGHSH, CDR2 LQKENI. The CDR3 is made up of 16 amino acids. V lost 4 bases and J lost 6, with 22 bases in between. CDR3 sequence: CASSLMDVLVPGEQYF. The CDR3 region has the DNA TGTGCCAGCTCACTAATGGACGTTTTGGTTCCTGGCGAGCAGTACTTC.

The chain couples TRBV4-3 to TRBJ2-7; D is possibly TRBD2 (5 bases). The V and J ends lost 0 bases and 3 bases respectively, with 12 bases between them. The CDR3 consists of 15 residues. The germline V gene encodes CDR1 LGHNA and CDR2 YSLEER. The CDR3 DNA sequence: TGCGCCAGCAGCCAAGAATCGGGGTATCACTACGAGCAGTACTTC. Translation gives CASSQESGYHYEQYF.

In this sample, this clone turned up once. The chain employs TRBV6-6 and TRBJ2-2; TRBD2 agrees at 8 bases. The CDR3 has 14 residues. V lost 7 bases, J lost 4 bases, and 5 bases stayed unmatched. The germline V gene encodes CDR1 MNHNY and CDR2 SVGAGI (reference sequence). The CDR3 nucleotides are TGTGCCAGCACACGGGAGGGTGGCACCGGGGAGCTGTTTTTT. This gives the protein CASTREGGTGELFF.

V and J are TRBV11-2 and TRBJ1-2; D remains ambiguous. CDR1 and CDR2 from the germline V gene are SGHAT and FQNNGV. The germline V and J ends were trimmed by 5 bases and 4 bases, with 14 bases remaining between them. This CDR3 region has 14 residues. DNA for the CDR3: TGTGCCAGCAGCGGATCGGGCAGCCTCTATGGCTACACCTTC. Translating it yields CASSGSGSLYGYTF. Filled out from reference TRBV11-2 and TRBJ1-2, the complete variable domain reads EAGVAQSPRYKIIEKRQSVAFWCNPISGHATLYWYQQILGQGPKLLIQFQNNGVVDDSQLPKDRFSAERLKGVDSTLKIQPAKLEDSAVYLCASSGSGSLYGYTFGSGTRLTVV.